The sequence of this TCR beta chain was determined in a study of T-cell memory formation after mild COVID-19. General observations from the study: Pre-infection memory harbored some responding clones, suggesting cross-reactive memory joined.

This clonotype came up many times. As yet, its antigen is unknown. Trimming cost V 2 bases and J 2 bases, with 5 bases left between them. CDR3 length: 13 residues. From germline, CDR1 is SGHVS and CDR2 FQNEAQ. TCRdb ran MiXCR on the 5' RACE reads and lists one entry per CDR3 protein. The sample contains 300,000 to 350,000 distinct CDR3 sequences, roughly an eighth of which appear only once. The J gene is TRBJ2-3, the V gene TRBV7-8; a possible D gene is TRBD2 (5 bases). Material for sequencing was PBMCs or a T cell subset sorted from them (not recorded which). The sequence came from a man younger than 30 who had mild COVID-19 (a few samples of this study predate the infection). Cell type and time point are not known. For the CDR3, the DNA is TGTGCCAGCAGCTTACGGGACACAGATACGCAGTATTTT. Protein sequence: CASSLRDTDTQYF.